This T cell receptor (beta chain) was captured in a study of beta chain features in type 1 diabetes. Across the study: The examined sorted cells totaled approximately 110 million across samples.

This clone was observed a few times. What it recognizes is unknown. General study results and limits: It was among patients, rather than healthy donors, that naive, central memory and Treg TCRB repertoires appeared more similar. Whether HLA type influences TCRB rearrangement remained unresolved here. Across all four CD4+ subsets, people with type 1 diabetes showed modestly shorter TCRB CDR3s.

CDR1 SGHTA and CDR2 FQGNSA come from the germline V gene. The CDR3 covers 12 residues. The V end lost 7 bases, the J end lost 7 bases, and 13 bases lay between the germline ends. Sequencing targeted expressed TCRB transcripts, as all isolated RNA had been reverse transcribed. Here immunoSEQ multiplex PCR was the method, and the copy in TCRdb shows in-frame clones only, minus some. The sample lists some 15,000 clones; approximately 68% were seen once. This chain joins TRBV7-2 and TRBJ2-5; no clear D. The specimen was Tregs from blood. The sequence was obtained from a man aged 25-45 years with type 1 diabetes. In DNA form, the CDR3 reads TGTGCCAGCACCCTAAGTACGGGGACCCAGTACTTC. Residues: CASTLSTGTQYF. Together with reference TRBV7-2 and TRBJ2-5, the CDR3 gives the full variable domain: GAGVSQSPSNKVTEKGKDVELRCDPISGHTALYWYRQSLGQGLEFLIYFQGNSAPDKSGLPSDRFSAERTGGSVSTLTIQRTQQEDSAVYLCASTLSTGTQYFGPGTRLLVL.